The 21 T cell receptor beta chains below were found in one sample sequenced in a study of shared clonotypes between healthy human individuals. Measured with immunoSEQ multiplex PCR; TCRdb has only the in-frame clones, and not every one. Of roughly 1.5 million clones listed, approximately 98% are singletons. The sample taken for sequencing was naive CD4+ T cells sorted from blood. Regarding subset: CD45RA+ positively selected. The source is a man younger than 40 in good health.

This rearrangement joins TRBV5-1 to TRBJ2-1, with unresolved D. Germline V gene data show CDR1 as SGHRS and CDR2 as YFSETQ. This CDR3 is 13 amino acids long. V lost 9 bases, J lost 2 bases, and 12 bases lay in between. CDR3 region: CATAPGPYNEQFF. The CDR3 nucleotides are TGCGCCACCGCCCCGGGCCCCTACAATGAGCAGTTCTTC.

The chain carries TRBV19 and TRBJ2-5; no clear D. The CDR3 loop spans 13 amino acids. Germline assignment: CDR1 LNHDA and CDR2 SQIVND (reference sequence). The germline V and J ends were trimmed by 1 base and 4 bases, with 7 bases remaining between them. The CDR3 DNA reads as TGTGCCAGTAGTATAGGGGCCCGAGAGACCCAGTACTTC. As protein: CASSIGARETQYF.

The gene calls are TRBV27 and TRBJ1-5; 7 bases map to TRBD1. The CDR3 length is 17 residues. Germline values: CDR1 MNHEY, CDR2 SMNVEV (reference sequence). The V gene end was trimmed by 5 bases and the J gene end by 0 bases; junction bases not matched to a gene: 10. The DNA of the CDR3 is TGTGCCAGCAGTCCATACAGGGGCCTTTCTAGCAATCAGCCCCAGCATTTT. It is translated as CASSPYRGLSSNQPQHF.

The chain is built from TRBV14 and TRBJ2-7, with D unclear. Germline CDR1 SGHDN, CDR2 FVKESK. The CDR3 totals 15 residues. V lost 0 bases and J lost 0, with 9 bases in between. Here the CDR3 DNA reads TGTGCCAGCAGCCAAGAGGGGTGGTACTCCTACGAGCAGTACTTC. Amino acid sequence: CASSQEGWYSYEQYF.

The chain links TRBV5-4 to TRBJ1-5; 8 nucleotides align to TRBD1. The CDR3 spans 19 residues. CDR1 is SGHNT and CDR2 is YYREEE in the germline V gene (reference sequence). V was clipped by 5 bases and J by 0 bases; unmatched bases: 16. The CDR3 nucleotides read TGTGCCAGCAGAGTCCTGACAGGGGTCCGTCTCTTTAGCAATCAGCCCCAGCATTTT. Protein sequence: CASRVLTGVRLFSNQPQHF.

The CDR3 spells CAARPNRAINTIYF. The CDR3 DNA reads TGTGCCGCTAGACCCAACAGGGCTATCAACACCATATATTTT. The chain couples TRBV19 to TRBJ1-3, with D possibly TRBD1 on 6 matching bases. This CDR3 spans 14 amino acids. Trimming took 11 bases from V and 7 from J, leaving 21 bases between them. Germline V gives CDR1 LNHDA, CDR2 SQIVND (reference sequence).

V is TRBV5-4 and J is TRBJ2-1; D is ambiguous. The germline CDR1 and CDR2 sequences are SGHNT and YYREEE (reference sequence). V was shortened by 0 bases and J by 8 bases, with 6 bases between the two germline ends. The CDR3 extends over 12 amino acids. The CDR3: CASSLADYEQFF. The CDR3 DNA follows: TGTGCCAGCAGCTTGGCCGACTATGAGCAGTTCTTC.

CDR3 sequence (DNA): TGTGCCAGCAGTCCCTTTTTCCAGGCAGACAAAAACATTCAGTACTTC. This sequence encodes CASSPFFQADKNIQYF. The chain carries TRBV6-6 and TRBJ2-4; D ambiguous. This CDR3 contains 16 residues. Per germline, CDR1 MNHNY and CDR2 SVGAGI (reference sequence). The V gene lost 5 bases and the J gene lost 3 bases, with 17 bases spanning the gap.

The chain uses TRBV5-1 and TRBJ2-5; D remains unclear. The CDR3 consists of 14 residues. CDR1 and CDR2 from the germline V gene are SGHRS and YFSETQ. The V end was cut by 4 bases, the J end by 0 bases, with 10 bases between. CDR3 loop: CASSKTRYQETQYF. For the CDR3, the DNA is TGCGCCAGCAGCAAAACCAGGTACCAAGAGACCCAGTACTTC.

V is TRBV6-6 and J is TRBJ2-7; TRBD1 agrees at 10 bases. The CDR3 loop spans 13 amino acids. After removal of 10 bases from V and 1 base from J, the junction contained 4 bases not matched to a gene. CDR1 and CDR2 from the germline V gene are MNHNY and SVGAGI (reference sequence). In DNA, the CDR3 is TGTGCCACAAGGACAGGGGGTTCCTACGAGCAGTACTTC. It is translated as CATRTGGSYEQYF.

The J gene is TRBJ2-7, the V gene TRBV5-4; D not certain. Germline values: CDR1 SGHNT, CDR2 YYREEE (reference sequence). V gave up 1 base and J gave up 3 bases, with 5 bases separating them. The CDR3 covers 12 residues. CDR3 DNA sequence: TGTGCCAGCAGCTTGACGCTCTACGAGCAGTACTTC. It is translated as CASSLTLYEQYF.

The sample holds one count of this clone. The identical CDR3 is also encoded by other nucleotide sequences in the sample. The chain joins TRBV7-9 to TRBJ2-3, with D maybe TRBD2 (6 bases). With 2 bases removed from V and 1 base from J, the gap between germline ends came to 7 bases. This CDR3 has 14 amino acids. Germline loops: CDR1 SEHNR, CDR2 FQNEAQ (reference sequence). CDR3 sequence (DNA): TGTGCCAGCAGCTTAACGGGAGGCACAGATACGCAGTATTTT. The encoded protein is CASSLTGGTDTQYF.

This clone was counted once. This chain links TRBV9 with TRBJ1-2; no firm D call. CDR1 is SGDLS and CDR2 is YYNGEE in the germline V gene. The CDR3 is 15 amino acids. Trimming removed 3 bases from V and 4 bases from J, with 16 bases in between. The CDR3 DNA is TGTGCCAGCAGCGAATTGACACAAGACATCTATGGCTACACCTTC. The encoded protein is CASSELTQDIYGYTF.

This sequence joins TRBV19 and TRBJ2-7; D assignment may be TRBD1 or TRBD2 (5 bases each). V was clipped by 5 bases and J by 2 bases, with 13 bases between them. CDR1 LNHDA and CDR2 SQIVND come from the germline V gene (reference sequence). CDR3 length equals 14 residues. The DNA of the CDR3 is TGTGCCAGTAGTGTACGGGACGGCACCTACGAGCAGTACTTC. This gives the protein CASSVRDGTYEQYF.

The chain uses TRBV27 and TRBJ1-2; the D is unclear. The V gene lost 3 bases and the J gene lost 2 bases, with 13 bases spanning the gap. The length of the CDR3 is 15 residues. CDR1 and CDR2 (germline): MNHEY, SMNVEV (reference sequence). The CDR3 DNA follows: TGTGCCAGCAGTTTTCGAGGGCAGATGAACTATGGCTACACCTTC. As protein: CASSFRGQMNYGYTF.

The chain joins TRBV5-1 to TRBJ2-1; D is ambiguous. The ends were cut back, 2 bases at V and 2 bases at J, with 11 bases in the middle. CDR3 length equals 15 residues. Germline lookup yields CDR1 SGHRS and CDR2 YFSETQ. The CDR3 loop reads CASSFSDSTYNEQFF. As DNA, the CDR3 is TGCGCCAGCAGCTTTTCTGATTCGACCTACAATGAGCAGTTCTTC.

The CDR3 region has the DNA TGTGCCAGTAGTATAGTCGCTGGGCTAGGGGAGCAGTACTTC. The encoded protein is CASSIVAGLGEQYF. V and J are TRBV19 and TRBJ2-7; D unclear. This CDR3 comprises 14 residues. V was shortened by 1 base and J by 7 bases, with 14 bases between the two germline ends. Germline CDR1 LNHDA, CDR2 SQIVND (reference sequence). The whole variable domain, remainder taken from reference TRBV19 and TRBJ2-7, is DGGITQSPKYLFRKEGQNVTLSCEQNLNHDAMYWYRQDPGQGLRLIYYSQIVNDFQKGDIAEGYSVSREKKESFPLTVTSAQKNPTAFYLCASSIVAGLGEQYFGPGTRLTVT.

The chain carries TRBV10-3 and TRBJ2-7; 7 bases map to TRBD2. The germline gives CDR1 ENHRY, CDR2 SYGVKD. V dropped 5 bases and J dropped 4; count of bases not matched to a gene: 14. The CDR3 is 16 residues long. CDR3 bases: TGTGCCATCAGTAAGGGTCTCGGCGGGAGATCTTACGAGCAGTACTTC. This codes for CAISKGLGGRSYEQYF.

The CDR3 loop is CASSPLSGYEQYF. The CDR3 DNA is TGTGCCAGCAGCCCGCTTAGTGGCTACGAGCAGTACTTC. V is TRBV5-6 and J is TRBJ2-7, with D hard to call. Germline CDR1 reads SGHDT; CDR2 reads YYEEEE. Trimming stripped 4 bases from V and 3 bases from J, with 11 bases between. This CDR3 is 13 amino acids long.

V gene TRBV25-1 combines with J gene TRBJ2-1; tentatively, D is TRBD2 (6 bases). The CDR3 loop spans 15 amino acids. V lost 7 bases to trimming and J lost 10 bases, with 23 bases between them. Germline V lookup: CDR1 MGHDK, CDR2 SYGVNS. The CDR3 here is CASIGTATLPREQFF. As DNA, the CDR3 is TGTGCCAGCATCGGGACTGCAACCCTCCCCCGGGAGCAGTTCTTC.

The rearrangement links TRBV6-5 to TRBJ1-5; D might be TRBD1 (5 bases). Trimming removed 6 bases at V and 0 bases at J, with 6 bases between. CDR1 is MNHEY and CDR2 is SVGAGI in the germline V gene. This CDR3 has 13 residues. CDR3 protein: CASRGRSNQPQHF. CDR3 bases: TGTGCCAGCAGGGGGCGTAGCAATCAGCCCCAGCATTTT.